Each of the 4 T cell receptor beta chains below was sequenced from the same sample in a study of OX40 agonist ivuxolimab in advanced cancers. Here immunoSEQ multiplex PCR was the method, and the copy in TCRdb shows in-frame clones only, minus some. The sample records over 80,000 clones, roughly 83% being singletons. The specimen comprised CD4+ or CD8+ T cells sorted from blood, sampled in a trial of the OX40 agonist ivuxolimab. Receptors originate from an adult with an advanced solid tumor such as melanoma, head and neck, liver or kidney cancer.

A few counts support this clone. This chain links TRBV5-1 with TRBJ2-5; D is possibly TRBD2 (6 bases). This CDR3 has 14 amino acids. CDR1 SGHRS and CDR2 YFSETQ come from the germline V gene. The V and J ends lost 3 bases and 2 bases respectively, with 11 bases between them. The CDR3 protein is CASSSTSGQETQYF. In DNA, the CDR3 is TGCGCCAGCAGCTCGACTAGTGGGCAAGAGACCCAGTACTTC.

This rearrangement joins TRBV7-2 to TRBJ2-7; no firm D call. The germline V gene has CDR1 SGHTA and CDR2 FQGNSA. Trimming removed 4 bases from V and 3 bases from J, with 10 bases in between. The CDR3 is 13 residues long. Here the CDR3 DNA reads TGTGCCAGCAGCTCCCCCGATCACTACGAGCAGTACTTC. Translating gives CASSSPDHYEQYF.

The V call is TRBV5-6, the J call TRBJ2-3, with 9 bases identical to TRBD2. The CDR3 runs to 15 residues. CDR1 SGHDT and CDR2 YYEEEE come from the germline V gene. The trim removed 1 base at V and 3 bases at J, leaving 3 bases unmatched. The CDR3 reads CASSLKRGVTDTQYF. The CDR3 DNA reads TGTGCCAGCAGCTTGAAGCGGGGGGTAACAGATACGCAGTATTTT.

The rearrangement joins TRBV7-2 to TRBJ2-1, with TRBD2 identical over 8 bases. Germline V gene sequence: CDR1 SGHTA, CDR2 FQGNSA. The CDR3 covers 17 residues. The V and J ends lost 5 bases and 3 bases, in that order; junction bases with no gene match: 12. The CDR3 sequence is CASSAMGSGVFYNEQFF. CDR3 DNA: TGTGCCAGCAGCGCTATGGGTAGCGGGGTATTCTACAATGAGCAGTTCTTC.